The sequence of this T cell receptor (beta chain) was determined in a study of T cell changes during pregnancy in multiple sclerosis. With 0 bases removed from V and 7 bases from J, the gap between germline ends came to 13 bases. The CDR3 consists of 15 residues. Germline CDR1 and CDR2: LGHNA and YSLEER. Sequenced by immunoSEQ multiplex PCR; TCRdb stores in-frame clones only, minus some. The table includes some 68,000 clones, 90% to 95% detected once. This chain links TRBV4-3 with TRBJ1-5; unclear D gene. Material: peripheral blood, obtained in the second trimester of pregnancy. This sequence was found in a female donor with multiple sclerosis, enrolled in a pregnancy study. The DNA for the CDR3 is TGCGCCAGCAGCCAAGATGGAGGAGGAGGACAGCCCCAGCATTTT. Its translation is CASSQDGGGGQPQHF.